These 3 T cell receptor beta chains share one sample of origin, sequenced in a study of T-cell reconstitution after alpha-beta-depleted transplantation in children. For TCRbeta, the library was prepared with unique molecular identifiers. In TCRdb, the PCR reads were re-called with MiXCR into one record per CDR3 protein. The sample contains about 420,000 distinct CDR3 sequences, 15% to 20% of which appear only once. The sequenced sample was PBMCs, mostly from graft donor cells, obtained 360 days after TCRalphabeta/CD19-depleted stem cell transplant. The receptors originated from a boy less than two years old who had a stem cell transplant for Wiskott-Aldrich syndrome, so the T cells may come from the graft donor.

This chain joins TRBV28 and TRBJ2-7; weak D call: TRBD1 (5 bases). CDR3 length equals 15 residues. Germline CDR1 is MDHEN and CDR2 is SYDVKM. V gave up 0 bases and J gave up 0 bases, with 9 bases separating them. CDR3 in DNA: TGTGCCAGCAGTTTATGGGACAAAAGCTCCTACGAGCAGTACTTC. It specifies CASSLWDKSSYEQYF.

This clonotype was seen only a few times. The chain uses TRBV29-1 and TRBJ2-5, with 8 bases matching TRBD2. CDR1 is SQVTM, CDR2 ANQGSEA, per germline. J gave up 3 bases and V 7 bases, and 4 bases lay outside the gene matches. The CDR3 has 12 residues. Here the CDR3 reads CSGRGGKETQYF. As DNA, the CDR3 is TGCAGCGGTCGGGGGGGCAAAGAGACCCAGTACTTC.

The chain employs TRBV20-1 and TRBJ1-1; no definite D call. V was trimmed by 1 base and J by 0 bases, leaving 3 bases between them. Germline CDR1 is DFQATT and CDR2 is SNEGSKA (reference sequence). The CDR3 totals 12 residues. Written as DNA, the CDR3 is TGCAGTGCTAGAGGCTTGAACACTGAAGCTTTCTTT. Its translation: CSARGLNTEAFF.